These 6 T cell receptor beta chains came from one sample sequenced in a study of primary melanoma T cells and metastatic recurrence. Assay used: immunoSEQ multiplex PCR; TCRdb lists only in-frame clones, some missing. The sample contains about 180 clones, roughly four fifths of which appear only once. What was sequenced was melanoma tumor tissue. The receptors stem from a human donor with melanoma.

This chain connects TRBV6-8 to TRBJ2-1, with TRBD1 identical over 9 bases. Trimming removed 2 bases from V and 8 bases from J; junction bases left unmatched: 7. In germline, CDR1 is MNHGY, CDR2 SAAAGT. CDR3 length equals 15 residues. In DNA form, the CDR3 reads TGTGCCAGCAGTTACCCCGGACAGGGGAGAGATGAGCAGTTCTTC. As protein: CASSYPGQGRDEQFF.

This clone showed up just a few times. This chain connects TRBV11-3 to TRBJ1-5, with D hard to call. The CDR3 consists of 14 residues. Germline V CDR1 and CDR2: SGHNT, YENEEA. Trimming pared 5 bases from V and 0 bases from J, leaving 8 bases between. CDR3 DNA sequence: TGTGCCAGCAGCGAAGGGCATAGCAATCAGCCCCAGCATTTT. This codes for CASSEGHSNQPQHF.

The rearrangement joins TRBV18 to TRBJ1-5; D unresolved. Deletions cut 2 bases from V and 6 bases from J, with 5 bases between. The CDR3 is made up of 12 amino acids. In germline, CDR1 is KGHSH, CDR2 LQKENI. The CDR3 protein is CASSPSGQPQHF. The CDR3 region has the DNA TGTGCCAGCTCACCATCGGGTCAGCCCCAGCATTTT.

V is TRBV11-3 and J is TRBJ2-5, with D tentatively TRBD2 (7 bases). Germline lookup yields CDR1 SGHNT and CDR2 YENEEA. CDR3 length equals 16 residues. The V and J ends lost 2 bases and 1 base respectively, with 14 bases between them. CDR3 residues: CASSLNGRGLQETQYF. The CDR3 coding sequence is TGTGCCAGCAGCTTAAATGGGCGGGGGCTCCAAGAGACCCAGTACTTC.

The chain employs TRBV19 and TRBJ1-6; D gene uncertain. The CDR3 sequence is 15 residues long. The ends were cut back, 2 bases at V and 5 bases at J, with 10 bases in the middle. Germline assignment: CDR1 LNHDA and CDR2 SQIVND (reference sequence). CDR3 in DNA: TGTGCCAGTAGTATATCTTCCAGTAATAATTCACCCCTCCACTTT. It is translated as CASSISSSNNSPLHF.

The chain carries TRBV18 and TRBJ2-3; a weak D match, TRBD2 (5 bases). V dropped 0 bases and J dropped 4 bases, with 5 bases sitting between them. The germline V gene has CDR1 KGHSH and CDR2 LQKENI. CDR3 length: 13 residues. CDR3 sequence: CASSPPLADTQYF. CDR3 bases: TGTGCCAGCTCACCACCACTAGCAGATACGCAGTATTTT.